This T cell receptor (beta chain) came from a study of T-cell memory formation after mild COVID-19. Study information: There were largely donor-specific TCR clusters. Study-level points and caveats: CD4+ bias marked clones expanding day 15 to 37, unlike balanced contracting clones.

The CDR3 is 15 amino acids. V dropped 0 bases and J dropped 4 bases, with 12 bases sitting between them. Sample share makes this clonotype medium-sized (0.01 to 0.1%). Its antigen is not identified. UMIs and sample barcodes were carried by the TCR alpha and TCR beta cDNA libraries that 5'RACE produced using constant-segment primers. TCRdb ran MiXCR on the 5' RACE reads and lists one entry per CDR3 protein. This sample has over 9,500 distinct CDR3 sequences; around 15% occur once, and the top ten carry around 58%. The sample consisted of PBMCs or a T cell subset sorted from them (not recorded which). The V gene is TRBV12-3 or TRBV12-4, the J gene TRBJ1-2; no clear D. This TCR was sampled from a man in his late teens or twenties who had mild COVID-19 (a few samples of this study predate the infection). Cell type and time point are not known. CDR3 sequence: CASSLALGRSYGYTF. The CDR3 DNA follows: TGTGCCAGCAGTTTAGCGCTAGGCAGGAGCTATGGCTACACCTTC.